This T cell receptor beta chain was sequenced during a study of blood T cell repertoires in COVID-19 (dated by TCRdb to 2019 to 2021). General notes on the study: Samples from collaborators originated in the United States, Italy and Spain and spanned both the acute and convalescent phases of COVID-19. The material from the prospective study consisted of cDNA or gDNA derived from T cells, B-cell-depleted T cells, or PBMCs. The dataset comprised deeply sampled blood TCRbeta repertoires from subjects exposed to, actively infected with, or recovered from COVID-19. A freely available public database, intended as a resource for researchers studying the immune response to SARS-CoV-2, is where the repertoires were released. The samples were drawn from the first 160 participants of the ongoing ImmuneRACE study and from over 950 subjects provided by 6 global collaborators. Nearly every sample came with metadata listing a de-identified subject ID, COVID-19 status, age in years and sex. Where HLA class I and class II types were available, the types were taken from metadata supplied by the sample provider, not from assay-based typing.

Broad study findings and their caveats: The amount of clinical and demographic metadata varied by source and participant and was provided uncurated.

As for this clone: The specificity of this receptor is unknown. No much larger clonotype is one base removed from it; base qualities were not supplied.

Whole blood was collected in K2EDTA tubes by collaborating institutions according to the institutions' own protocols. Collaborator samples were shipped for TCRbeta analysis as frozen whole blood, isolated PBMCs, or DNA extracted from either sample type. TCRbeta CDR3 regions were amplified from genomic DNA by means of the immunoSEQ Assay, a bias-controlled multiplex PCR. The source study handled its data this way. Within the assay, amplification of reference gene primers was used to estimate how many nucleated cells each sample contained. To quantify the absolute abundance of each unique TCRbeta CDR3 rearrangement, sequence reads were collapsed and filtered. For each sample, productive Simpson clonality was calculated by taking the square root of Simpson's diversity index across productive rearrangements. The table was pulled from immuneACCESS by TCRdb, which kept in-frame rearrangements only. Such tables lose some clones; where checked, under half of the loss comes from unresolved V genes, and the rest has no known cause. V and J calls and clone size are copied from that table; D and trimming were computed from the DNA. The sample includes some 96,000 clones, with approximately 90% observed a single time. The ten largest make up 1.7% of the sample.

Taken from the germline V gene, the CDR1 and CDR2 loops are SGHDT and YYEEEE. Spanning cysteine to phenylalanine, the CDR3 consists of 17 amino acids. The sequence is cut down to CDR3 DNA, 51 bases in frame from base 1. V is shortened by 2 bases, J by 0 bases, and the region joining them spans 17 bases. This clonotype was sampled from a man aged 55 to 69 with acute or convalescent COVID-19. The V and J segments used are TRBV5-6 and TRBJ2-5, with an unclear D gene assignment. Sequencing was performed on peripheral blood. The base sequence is TGTGCCAGCAGCTTTGCAGGAATGCGACCCCACCAAGAGACCCAGTACTTC. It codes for CASSFAGMRPHQETQYF.